The 29 T cell receptor beta chains given below trace back to one sample, sequenced in a study of blood T cell repertoires in COVID-19. Clones were sequenced by immunoSEQ multiplex PCR, and TCRdb holds only the in-frame ones, with some missing. The sample shows 14,000 or so clones, roughly 84% of them seen only once. Sequences were obtained from peripheral blood. The receptors were sampled from a woman aged 50 to 60 with active or convalescent COVID-19.

The chain couples TRBV24-1 to TRBJ2-1; D may be TRBD2 (5 bases). CDR3 length equals 12 residues. Germline CDR1 reads KGHDR; CDR2 reads SFDVKD. Trimming took 5 bases from V and 4 from J, leaving 5 bases between them. In DNA, the CDR3 is TGTGCCACCAGTGGGACTTACAATGAGCAGTTCTTC. As protein: CATSGTYNEQFF.

The V gene is TRBV12-5, the J gene TRBJ1-1; 7 bases are a match to TRBD1. This CDR3 is 16 amino acids long. Germline V gives CDR1 LGHNT, CDR2 FRNRAP. The ends lost 0 bases at V and 4 bases at J; junction bases unmatched: 8. CDR3 in DNA: TGTGCTAGTGGTTTGGTACTGCGACAGGGAGGCACTGAAGCTTTCTTT. It is translated as CASGLVLRQGGTEAFF. The variable domain in full, completed from reference TRBV12-5 and TRBJ1-1, reads DARVTQTPRHKVTEMGQEVTMRCQPILGHNTVFWYRQTMMQGLELLAYFRNRAPLDDSGMPKDRFSAEMPDATLATLKIQPSEPRDSAVYFCASGLVLRQGGTEAFFGQGTRLTVV.

This chain links TRBV10-1 with TRBJ1-1; the D is unclear. There are 14 residues in the CDR3. V dropped 4 bases and J dropped 1 base, with 10 bases sitting between them. CDR1 WNHNN and CDR2 SYGVQD come from the germline V gene (reference sequence). The CDR3 here is CASSGGGENTEAFF. The CDR3 DNA reads as TGCGCCAGCAGTGGAGGAGGAGAGAACACTGAAGCTTTCTTT.

The table lists this clone with a few counts. CDR3 region: CASSPKKWGRQGNSPLHF. The CDR3 nucleotides read TGTGCCAGCAGTCCTAAAAAGTGGGGCAGACAGGGAAATTCACCCCTCCACTTT. The V and J genes are TRBV7-3 and TRBJ1-6; 7 bases align to TRBD1. Germline CDR1 SGHTA, CDR2 FQGTGA. There are 18 residues in the CDR3. Trimming removed 6 bases from V and 7 bases from J; junction bases left unmatched: 18.

This clone is classed as medium-sized. Different DNA sequences within this sample yield the same CDR3. This sequence joins TRBV27 and TRBJ2-7, with 9 bases lining up with TRBD1. V lost 2 bases and J lost 2; bases outside the gene matches: 1. Germline lookup yields CDR1 MNHEY and CDR2 SMNVEV (reference sequence). The CDR3 extends over 14 amino acids. The DNA of the CDR3 is TGTGCCAGCAGTTTAGACAGGGGGACCTACGAGCAGTACTTC. It specifies CASSLDRGTYEQYF.

The chain carries TRBV7-2 and TRBJ1-3; TRBD1 aligns across 8 bases. The CDR3 sequence is 16 residues long. With 1 base clipped from V and 4 bases from J, the junction kept 6 bases outside the gene matches. The V gene's germline CDR1 is SGHTA and CDR2 FQGNSA. CDR3 sequence (DNA): TGTGCCAGCAGCTTAGGGACAGGGCTTAACGGAAACACCATATATTTT. It specifies CASSLGTGLNGNTIYF.

This clone was recorded a few times. V usage is TRBV29-1 and J usage is TRBJ1-2, with D maybe TRBD1 (5 bases). Germline CDR1 is SQVTM and CDR2 is ANQGSEA. The CDR3 sequence is 13 residues long. The V end was cut by 4 bases, the J end by 7 bases, with 16 bases between. CDR3 nucleotides: TGCAGCGTTGTAGGGGAAACCCCTAGTGGCTACACCTTC. Translation: CSVVGETPSGYTF.

The chain is built from TRBV13 and TRBJ2-7; 10 bases match TRBD2. The CDR3 runs 16 residues. The J segment lost 6 bases and the V segment lost 5 bases, leaving 13 bases of the junction unmatched. The germline CDR1 and CDR2 sequences are PRHDT and FYEKMQ (reference sequence). DNA of the CDR3: TGTGCCAGCAGCCCAGCTTATAGCGGGAGGTCTTCCGAGCAGTACTTC. Translating it yields CASSPAYSGRSSEQYF.

The chain carries TRBV28 and TRBJ2-3; D is possibly TRBD2 (6 bases). The germline V gene has CDR1 MDHEN and CDR2 SYDVKM. The CDR3 contains 14 residues. Deletions cut 6 bases from V and 7 bases from J, with 17 bases between. The CDR3 bases are TGTGCCAGCAGGCCCACGGGGAGGTTAAATACGCAGTATTTT. This codes for CASRPTGRLNTQYF.

This clone was detected only a few times. V is TRBV15 and J is TRBJ1-2; 10 bases match TRBD1. The V gene end was trimmed by 2 bases and the J gene end by 4 bases; junction bases not matched to a gene: 4. CDR1 and CDR2 (germline): LNHNV, YYDKDF (reference sequence). The CDR3 runs to 15 residues. The CDR3 nucleotides read TGTGCCACCAGCAGACATGGACAGGGGGTCTATGGCTACACCTTC. Protein: CATSRHGQGVYGYTF.

V is TRBV10-3 and J is TRBJ1-6, with TRBD1 as a possible D gene (5 bases). Trimming stripped 0 bases from V and 0 bases from J, with 9 bases between. The CDR3 sequence is 17 residues long. CDR1 and CDR2 (germline): ENHRY, SYGVKD. CDR3 bases: TGTGCCATCAGTGAGTCTGGCCAGGGCTCCTATAATTCACCCCTCCACTTT. It translates to CAISESGQGSYNSPLHF.

CDR3 in amino acids: CASSIRDSHGYTF. CDR3 coding DNA: TGTGCCAGCAGTATCCGGGACAGTCATGGCTACACCTTC. The chain employs TRBV12-3 or TRBV12-4 and TRBJ1-2; 7 bases line up with TRBD1. Unmatched junction bases numbered 6, after V lost 5 bases and J lost 6 bases. The CDR3 has 13 residues.

V is TRBV27 and J is TRBJ2-3; 9 nucleotides agree with TRBD1. The CDR3 runs 17 residues. CDR1 MNHEY and CDR2 SMNVEV come from the germline V gene (reference sequence). The trim removed 5 bases at V and 4 bases at J, leaving 13 bases unmatched. CDR3: CASSPLTGTGIADTQYF. CDR3 nucleotides: TGTGCCAGCAGTCCACTCACGGGGACAGGGATCGCAGATACGCAGTATTTT.

This clone was seen only a few times. The rearrangement joins TRBV7-9 to TRBJ2-5, with 7 bases lining up with TRBD2. Germline CDR1 reads SEHNR; CDR2 reads FQNEAQ (reference sequence). Trimming at V came to 5 bases and at J to 2 bases, leaving 11 bases not matched to a gene. The length of the CDR3 is 16 residues. This CDR3 reads CASSPPEGSGQETQYF. CDR3 nucleotides: TGTGCCAGCAGCCCACCCGAGGGTAGCGGGCAAGAGACCCAGTACTTC.

The chain links TRBV27 to TRBJ1-1; D remains ambiguous. Germline CDR1 reads MNHEY; CDR2 reads SMNVEV (reference sequence). Trimming cost V 8 bases and J 0 bases, with 16 bases left between them. This CDR3 has 15 residues. For the CDR3, the DNA is TGTGCCAGCGGTGGTCAGAAAATTATGAACACTGAAGCTTTCTTT. Amino acids: CASGGQKIMNTEAFF.

The CDR3 region is CASNTPGTEAFF. The CDR3 region has the DNA TGTGCCAGTAACACCCCGGGAACTGAAGCTTTCTTT. The chain has TRBV2 and TRBJ1-1, with D unresolved. The germline gives CDR1 SNHLY, CDR2 FYNNEI. CDR3 length equals 12 residues. Trimming removed 9 bases at V and 5 bases at J, with 13 bases between.

This chain links TRBV5-1 with TRBJ1-6; TRBD1 matches 7 bases. The CDR3 spans 14 residues. J gave up 7 bases and V 6 bases, and 7 bases lay outside the gene matches. Germline values: CDR1 SGHRS, CDR2 YFSETQ. The CDR3, as DNA: TGCGCCAGCACCTTAGGGACAGCAAATTCACCCCTCCACTTT. Protein: CASTLGTANSPLHF.

The V call is TRBV9, the J call TRBJ2-1, with 13 bases aligning to TRBD2. CDR1 SGDLS and CDR2 YYNGEE come from the germline V gene. J lost 10 bases, V lost 0 bases, and 4 bases had no gene match. This CDR3 has 15 residues. The CDR3 DNA reads as TGTGCCAGCAGCGTAGTAACTAGCGGGAGGGGAGAGCAGTTCTTC. This sequence encodes CASSVVTSGRGEQFF.

V and J are TRBV3-1 (or the pseudogene TRBV3-2) and TRBJ2-7; TRBD2 is a possible D gene (5 bases). The CDR3 covers 14 residues. CDR1 is LGHDT and CDR2 is YNNKEL in the germline V gene (reference sequence). Deletions cut 4 bases from V and 0 bases from J, with 10 bases between. The CDR3 here is CASSRNGDSYEQYF. CDR3 DNA: TGTGCCAGCAGCCGTAACGGGGACTCCTACGAGCAGTACTTC.

This rearrangement joins TRBV11-3 to TRBJ2-1; 7 nucleotides align to TRBD1. The CDR3 is 15 amino acids. The J segment lost 0 bases and the V segment lost 2 bases, leaving 1 base of the junction unmatched. Germline CDR1 is SGHNT and CDR2 is YENEEA. The DNA of the CDR3 is TGTGCCAGCAGCTTAAGGACAGGCTCCTACAATGAGCAGTTCTTC. Amino acids: CASSLRTGSYNEQFF. The whole variable domain, remainder taken from reference TRBV11-3 and TRBJ2-1, is EAGVVQSPRYKIIEKKQPVAFWCNPISGHNTLYWYLQNLGQGPELLIRYENEEAVDDSQLPKDRFSAERLKGVDSTLKIQPAELGDSAVYLCASSLRTGSYNEQFFGPGTRLTVL.

The chain is built from TRBV7-9 and TRBJ1-3; no clear D. The germline V and J ends were trimmed by 4 bases and 8 bases, with 12 bases remaining between them. The CDR3 totals 13 residues. The V gene's germline CDR1 is SEHNR and CDR2 FQNEAQ (reference sequence). The CDR3 coding sequence is TGTGCCAGCAGCTCCCTCAGCGTGGACACCATATATTTT. Translating gives CASSSLSVDTIYF.

The rearrangement joins TRBV2 to TRBJ1-4; no reliable D call. CDR1 is SNHLY, CDR2 FYNNEI, per germline. This CDR3 region has 11 residues. V was shortened by 4 bases and J by 12 bases, with 9 bases between the two germline ends. The CDR3 bases are TGTGCCAGCAGTGTGAAGGGAGAACTGTTTTTT. It translates to CASSVKGELFF. The complete variable domain, with remaining parts taken from reference TRBV2 and TRBJ1-4, reads EPEVTQTPSHQVTQMGQEVILRCVPISNHLYFYWYRQILGQKVEFLVSFYNNEISEKSEIFDDQFSVERPDGSNFTLKIRSTKLEDSAMYFCASSVKGELFFGSGTQLSVL.

The V gene is TRBV6-5, the J gene TRBJ2-7; D call uncertain. Germline values: CDR1 MNHEY, CDR2 SVGAGI. The CDR3 runs 13 residues. The V gene lost 8 bases and the J gene lost 2 bases, with 13 bases spanning the gap. The CDR3 DNA reads as TGTGCCAGCTCAATGGGCCCTCCCTACGAGCAGTACTTC. Protein product: CASSMGPPYEQYF.

The V and J genes are TRBV28 and TRBJ1-2, with TRBD1 as a possible D gene (5 bases). The V end lost 2 bases, the J end lost 8 bases, and 9 bases lay between the germline ends. This CDR3 is 12 amino acids long. Germline assignment: CDR1 MDHEN and CDR2 SYDVKM. CDR3: CASSLGWGGYTF. The CDR3 DNA reads TGTGCCAGCAGTTTAGGGTGGGGCGGCTACACCTTC.

The genes are TRBV2 and TRBJ1-1; 7 bases match TRBD1. The CDR3 runs to 14 residues. In germline, CDR1 is SNHLY, CDR2 FYNNEI. Trimming removed 4 bases from V and 4 bases from J; junction bases left unmatched: 6. The CDR3 nucleotides read TGTGCCAGCAGTGGACAGGGATCGGGCACTGAAGCTTTCTTT. Residues: CASSGQGSGTEAFF.

The V call is TRBV20-1, the J call TRBJ2-1, with D possibly matching TRBD2 (5 bases). Looked up from germline, CDR1 is DFQATT and CDR2 is SNEGSKA (reference sequence). This CDR3 has 15 amino acids. Trimming cost V 3 bases and J 6 bases, with 18 bases left between them. This CDR3 reads CSASSYGERGNEQFF. The CDR3 nucleotides are TGCAGTGCTAGTTCATACGGGGAAAGAGGCAATGAGCAGTTCTTC.

The chain uses TRBV12-5 and TRBJ2-7, with 7 bases fitting TRBD1. V shed 4 bases and J 0 bases; nucleotides not matched to a gene: 3. The CDR3 length is 14 residues. The germline V gene encodes CDR1 LGHNT and CDR2 FRNRAP. The CDR3 region is CASGSRGSSYEQYF. In DNA, the CDR3 is TGTGCTAGTGGTTCCAGGGGGAGCTCCTACGAGCAGTACTTC.

This clone appeared a single time. The V gene is TRBV28, the J gene TRBJ2-1; 14 positions match TRBD2. The length of the CDR3 is 13 residues. Germline loops: CDR1 MDHEN, CDR2 SYDVKM. The trim removed 10 bases at V and 8 bases at J, leaving 4 bases unmatched. CDR3 residues: CATTGLAGDEQFF. CDR3 nucleotide sequence: TGTGCCACAACGGGACTAGCGGGGGATGAGCAGTTCTTC. Looking up the rest from reference TRBV28 and TRBJ2-1 gives the full variable domain: DVKVTQSSRYLVKRTGEKVFLECVQDMDHENMFWYRQDPGLGLRLIYFSYDVKMKEKGDIPEGYSVSREKKERFSLILESASTNQTSMYLCATTGLAGDEQFFGPGTRLTVL.

The V call is TRBV5-1, the J call TRBJ1-4; perhaps TRBD1 as D (5 bases). The CDR3 has 16 amino acids. Germline-derived CDR1 and CDR2 are SGHRS and YFSETQ. Trimming removed 0 bases at V and 0 bases at J, with 9 bases between. The CDR3 loop reads CASSLDSTATNEKLFF. CDR3 nucleotides: TGCGCCAGCAGCTTGGATTCGACAGCAACTAATGAAAAACTGTTTTTT.